A single sample gave rise to the 8 T cell receptor beta chains below, sequenced in a study of blood T cell repertoires in COVID-19. Assay used: immunoSEQ multiplex PCR; TCRdb lists only in-frame clones, some missing. The data show over 95,000 clones, around 74% seen once. Specimen: peripheral blood. The receptors stem from a woman of 80 years or more with active or convalescent COVID-19.

This clone occurred once. The rearrangement uses TRBV27 and TRBJ2-6; TRBD1 is a possible D gene (6 bases). Germline V gene data show CDR1 as MNHEY and CDR2 as SMNVEV (reference sequence). CDR3 length: 18 residues. Trimming shortened V by 6 bases and J by 0 bases, and 18 bases separated the two germline ends. This chain's CDR3 is CASRRTAGATSGANVLTF. The CDR3, as DNA: TGTGCCAGCAGACGGACGGCAGGGGCTACCTCTGGGGCCAACGTCCTGACTTTC.

The chain uses TRBV5-4 and TRBJ2-5; possibly TRBD1 for D (6 bases). This CDR3 has 14 amino acids. Trimming shortened V by 0 bases and J by 6 bases, and 12 bases separated the two germline ends. The germline V gene has CDR1 SGHNT and CDR2 YYREEE (reference sequence). The DNA of the CDR3 is TGTGCCAGCAGCTTGGCGGATGGACAGAAGACCCAGTACTTC. This translates into CASSLADGQKTQYF. The full variable domain, completed using reference TRBV5-4 and TRBJ2-5, is ETGVTQSPTHLIKTRGQQVTLRCSSQSGHNTVSWYQQALGQGPQFIFQYYREEENGRGNFPPRFSGLQFPNYSSELNVNALELDDSALYLCASSLADGQKTQYFGPGTRLLVL.

The V and J genes are TRBV9 and TRBJ2-5; tentative D call: TRBD2 (6 bases). Trimming pared 4 bases from V and 5 bases from J, leaving 21 bases between. The germline gives CDR1 SGDLS, CDR2 YYNGEE. The CDR3 is 16 residues long. CDR3 nucleotides: TGTGCCAGCAGCCCCGGGACTCTGGAGGGGCTGGAGACCCAGTACTTC. The encoded protein is CASSPGTLEGLETQYF.

J is TRBJ1-6 and V is TRBV5-1; tentatively, D is TRBD1 (5 bases). This CDR3 has 13 residues. Trimming took 0 bases from V and 14 from J, leaving 12 bases between them. Germline loops: CDR1 SGHRS, CDR2 YFSETQ. The CDR3 nucleotides are TGCGCCAGCAGCTTGGACGGGGGTAGGGCCCTCCACTTT. Amino acid sequence: CASSLDGGRALHF.

This clone was picked up a small number of times. The chain joins TRBV9 to TRBJ1-5, with a possible D match to TRBD1 (6 bases). The CDR3 covers 16 residues. V was trimmed by 4 bases and J by 6 bases, leaving 20 bases between them. Germline V gives CDR1 SGDLS, CDR2 YYNGEE. CDR3 DNA: TGTGCCAGCAGCCGCTACTCGGGGGGCGAGGGTCAGCCCCAGCATTTT. Its protein product is CASSRYSGGEGQPQHF. Full variable domain (remainder filled in from reference TRBV9 and TRBJ1-5): DSGVTQTPKHLITATGQRVTLRCSPRSGDLSVYWYQQSLDQGLQFLIQYYNGEERAKGNILERFSAQQFPDLHSELNLSSLELGDSALYFCASSRYSGGEGQPQHFGDGTRLSIL.

The CDR3 sequence is CSVGSHRGQETQYF. DNA of the CDR3: TGCAGCGTTGGGTCCCACAGGGGGCAAGAGACCCAGTACTTC. The V and J genes are TRBV29-1 and TRBJ2-5; TRBD1 agrees at 8 bases. Per germline, CDR1 SQVTM and CDR2 ANQGSEA. This CDR3 is 14 amino acids long. With 4 bases clipped from V and 2 bases from J, the junction kept 6 bases outside the gene matches.

The chain has TRBV29-1 and TRBJ2-2; D gene uncertain. V was pared by 3 bases and J by 6 bases, with 8 bases between. The CDR3 runs to 12 residues. Germline loops: CDR1 SQVTM, CDR2 ANQGSEA. DNA for the CDR3: TGCAGCGTTGATGGCCTCTCCGGGGAGCTGTTTTTT. This gives the protein CSVDGLSGELFF.

This clone has just one count. The V gene is TRBV5-4, the J gene TRBJ2-7; D might be TRBD2 (5 bases). The germline V gene encodes CDR1 SGHNT and CDR2 YYREEE (reference sequence). With 2 bases removed from V and 2 bases from J, the gap between germline ends came to 11 bases. This CDR3 is built from 14 residues. The CDR3 DNA reads as TGTGCCAGCAGCTTAAACGGGGAAACCTACGAGCAGTACTTC. This translates into CASSLNGETYEQYF.